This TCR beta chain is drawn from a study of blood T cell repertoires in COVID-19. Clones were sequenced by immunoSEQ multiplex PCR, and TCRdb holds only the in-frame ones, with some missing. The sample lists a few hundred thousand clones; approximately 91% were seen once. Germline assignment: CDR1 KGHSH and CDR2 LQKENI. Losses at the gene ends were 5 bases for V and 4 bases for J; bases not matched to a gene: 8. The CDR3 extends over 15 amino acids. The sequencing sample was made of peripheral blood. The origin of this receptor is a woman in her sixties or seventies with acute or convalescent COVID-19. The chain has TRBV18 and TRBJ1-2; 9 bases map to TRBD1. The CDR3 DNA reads TGTGCCAGCTCAGCCGGGACAGGGTTGGGCTATGGCTACACCTTC. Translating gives CASSAGTGLGYGYTF.